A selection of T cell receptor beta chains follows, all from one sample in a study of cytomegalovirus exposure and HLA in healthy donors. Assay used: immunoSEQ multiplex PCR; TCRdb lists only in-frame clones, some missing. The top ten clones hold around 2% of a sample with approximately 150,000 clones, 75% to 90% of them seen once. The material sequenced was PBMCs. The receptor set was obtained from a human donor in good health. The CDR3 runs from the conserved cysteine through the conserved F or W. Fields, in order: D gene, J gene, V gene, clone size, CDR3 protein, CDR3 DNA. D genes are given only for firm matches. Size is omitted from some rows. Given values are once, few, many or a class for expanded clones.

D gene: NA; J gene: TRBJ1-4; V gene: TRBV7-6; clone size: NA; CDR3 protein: CASSFSGGVDEKLFF; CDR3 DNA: TGTGCCAGCAGCTTTTCCGGGGGAGTTGATGAAAAACTGTTTTTT
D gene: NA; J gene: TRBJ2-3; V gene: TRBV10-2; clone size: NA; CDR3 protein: CASSLSVPDTQYF; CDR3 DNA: TGCGCCAGCAGTTTATCAGTCCCAGATACGCAGTATTTT
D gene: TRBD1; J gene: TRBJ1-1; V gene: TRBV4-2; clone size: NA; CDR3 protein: CASSQPGQGNTEAFF; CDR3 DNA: TGTGCCAGCAGCCAACCAGGACAGGGGAACACTGAAGCTTTCTTT
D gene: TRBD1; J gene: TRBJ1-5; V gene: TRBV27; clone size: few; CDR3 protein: CASSPSGQGVSQPQHF; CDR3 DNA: TGTGCCAGCAGTCCCTCCGGACAGGGGGTCAGTCAGCCCCAGCATTTT
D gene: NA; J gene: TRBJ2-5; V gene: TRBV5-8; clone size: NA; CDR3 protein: CASMPIRGRQETQYF; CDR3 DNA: TGTGCCAGCATGCCAATCCGGGGGAGGCAAGAGACCCAGTACTTC
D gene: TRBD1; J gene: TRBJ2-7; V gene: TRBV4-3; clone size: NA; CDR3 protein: CASSQDQAGQGDEQYF; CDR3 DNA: TGCGCCAGCAGCCAAGATCAGGCGGGACAGGGTGACGAGCAGTACTTC
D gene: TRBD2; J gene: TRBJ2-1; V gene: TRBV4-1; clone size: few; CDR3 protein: CASSRAGLADYSYNEQFF; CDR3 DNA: TGCGCCAGCAGCCGGGCGGGACTAGCGGACTACTCCTACAATGAGCAGTTCTTC
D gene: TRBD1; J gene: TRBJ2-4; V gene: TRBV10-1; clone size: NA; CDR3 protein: CASRMGQVPIQYF; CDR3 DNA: TGCGCCAGCAGAATGGGACAGGTCCCAATTCAGTACTTC
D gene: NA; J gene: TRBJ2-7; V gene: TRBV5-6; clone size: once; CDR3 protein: CASSWSISTYEQYF; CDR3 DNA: TGTGCCAGCAGTTGGAGCATTTCAACCTACGAGCAGTACTTC
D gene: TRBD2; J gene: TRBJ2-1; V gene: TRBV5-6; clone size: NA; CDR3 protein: CASSLALAGGCEQFF; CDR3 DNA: TGTGCCAGCAGCTTGGCCCTAGCGGGGGGGTGTGAGCAGTTCTTC
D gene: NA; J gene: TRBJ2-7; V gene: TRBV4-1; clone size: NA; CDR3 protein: CASSQDNYEQYF; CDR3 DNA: TGCGCCAGCAGCCAAGATAATTACGAGCAGTACTTC
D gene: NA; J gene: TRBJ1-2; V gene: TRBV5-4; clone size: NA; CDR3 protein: CASSSRQEPNYGYTF; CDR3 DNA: TGTGCCAGCAGCTCCCGACAGGAGCCTAACTATGGCTACACCTTC
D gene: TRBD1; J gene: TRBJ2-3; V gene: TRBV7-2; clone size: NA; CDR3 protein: CASNQDRGKTDTQYF; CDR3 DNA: TGTGCCAGCAACCAAGACAGGGGAAAGACAGATACGCAGTATTTT
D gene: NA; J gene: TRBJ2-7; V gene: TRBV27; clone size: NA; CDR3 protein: CASSIKDSFYEQYF; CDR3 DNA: TGTGCCAGCTCCATAAAGGACTCTTTCTACGAGCAGTACTTC
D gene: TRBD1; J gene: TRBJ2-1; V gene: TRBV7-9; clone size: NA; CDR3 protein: CASSLGGTGDEQFF; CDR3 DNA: TGTGCCAGCAGCTTAGGTGGGACAGGGGATGAGCAGTTCTTC
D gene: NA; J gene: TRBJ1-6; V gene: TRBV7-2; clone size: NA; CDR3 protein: CASSLDRLDSPLHF; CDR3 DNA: TGTGCCAGCAGCTTAGACAGGCTCGATTCACCCCTCCACTTT
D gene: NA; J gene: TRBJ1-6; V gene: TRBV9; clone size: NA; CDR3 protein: CASSVERVYNSPLHF; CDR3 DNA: TGTGCCAGCAGCGTAGAGCGGGTCTATAATTCACCCCTCCACTTT
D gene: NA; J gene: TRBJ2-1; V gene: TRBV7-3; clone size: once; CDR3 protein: CASSLTRRGVGINEQFF; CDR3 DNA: TGTGCCAGCAGCTTAACGAGGCGGGGAGTGGGGATCAATGAGCAGTTCTTC
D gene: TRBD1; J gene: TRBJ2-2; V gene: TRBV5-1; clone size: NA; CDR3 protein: CASGTGTANTGELFF; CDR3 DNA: TGCGCCAGCGGAACCGGGACAGCGAACACCGGGGAGCTGTTTTTT
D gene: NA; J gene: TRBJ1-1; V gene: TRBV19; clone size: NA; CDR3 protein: CASRLRVGVNTEAFF; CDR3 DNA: TGTGCCAGTAGACTCCGAGTCGGGGTGAACACTGAAGCTTTCTTT
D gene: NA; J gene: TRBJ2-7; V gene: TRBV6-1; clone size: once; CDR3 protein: CASSEALPGYEQYF; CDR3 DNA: TGTGCCAGCAGTGAAGCGCTTCCGGGATACGAGCAGTACTTC
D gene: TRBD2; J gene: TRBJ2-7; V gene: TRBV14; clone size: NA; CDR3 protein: CASSHPGGGPYEQYF; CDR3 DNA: TGTGCCAGCAGCCACCCGGGAGGCGGACCCTACGAGCAGTACTTC
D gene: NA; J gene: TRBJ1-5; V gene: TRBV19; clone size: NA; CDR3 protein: CASSIDQGGVRNQPQHF; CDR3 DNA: TGTGCCAGTAGTATAGATCAGGGAGGGGTCCGCAATCAGCCCCAGCATTTT
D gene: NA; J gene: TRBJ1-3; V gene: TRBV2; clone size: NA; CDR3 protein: CASSEMGGSGNTIYF; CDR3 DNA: TGTGCCAGCAGTGAAATGGGGGGTAGTGGAAACACCATATATTTT
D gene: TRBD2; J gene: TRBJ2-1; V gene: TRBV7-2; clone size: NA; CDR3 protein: CASRPRDYRNYNEQFF; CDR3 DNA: TGTGCCAGCAGACCTCGGGACTACCGAAATTACAATGAGCAGTTCTTC
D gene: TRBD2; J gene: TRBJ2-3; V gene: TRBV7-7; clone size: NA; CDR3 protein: CASSSERGRRYF; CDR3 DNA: TGTGCCAGCAGCTCAGAGCGGGGGAGGCGGTATTTT
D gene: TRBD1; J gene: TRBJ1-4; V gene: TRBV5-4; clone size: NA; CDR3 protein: CASSSGQRGPEKLFF; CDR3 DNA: TGTGCCAGCAGCTCGGGACAGCGAGGCCCTGAAAAACTGTTTTTT
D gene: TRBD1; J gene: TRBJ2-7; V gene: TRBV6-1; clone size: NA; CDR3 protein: CASRLAGTGGEQYF; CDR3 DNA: TGTGCCAGCAGACTTGCCGGGACAGGGGGCGAGCAGTACTTC
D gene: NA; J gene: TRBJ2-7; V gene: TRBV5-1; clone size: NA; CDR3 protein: CASSLIDNSYEQYF; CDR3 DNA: TGCGCCAGCAGCTTAATTGACAACTCCTACGAGCAGTACTTC
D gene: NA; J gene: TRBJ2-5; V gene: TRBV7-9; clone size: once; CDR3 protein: CASSGDSNQETQYF; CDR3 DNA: TGTGCCAGCAGCGGGGACTCAAACCAAGAGACCCAGTACTTC
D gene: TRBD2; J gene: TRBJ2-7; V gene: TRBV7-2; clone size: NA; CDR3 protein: CASSFPGLASFEQYF; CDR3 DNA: TGTGCCAGCAGCTTCCCGGGACTAGCCAGTTTCGAGCAGTACTTC